Each of the 14 T cell receptor beta chains below was sequenced from the same sample in a study of shared clonotypes between healthy human individuals. Assay: immunoSEQ multiplex PCR; the TCRdb copy retains only in-frame clones and omits some. This sample has 950,000 to 1,300,000 clones; about 75% occur once, and the top ten carry around 1.4%. Input material: memory CD4+ T cells sorted from blood. Noted subset: CD45RA-negative fraction. Receptor source: a man aged 18 to 29 in good health.

As regards this clone: The sample carries other DNA sequences with the same CDR3. J is TRBJ2-2 and V is TRBV11-3; a possible D gene is TRBD1 (5 bases). CDR3 length: 13 amino acids. V shed 5 bases and J shed 4 bases, with 8 bases lying between them. Looked up from germline, CDR1 is SGHNT and CDR2 is YENEEA. The CDR3, as DNA: TGTGCCAGCAGCCCGCAGGGCACCGGGGAGCTGTTTTTT. Its translation: CASSPQGTGELFF.

The genes are TRBV5-1 and TRBJ2-3; D is perhaps TRBD2 (7 bases). Germline CDR1 and CDR2: SGHRS and YFSETQ. This CDR3 region has 14 residues. Between the trimmed V and J ends, which lost 3 bases and 5 bases, there was a span of 13 bases. The CDR3: CASSWTGGEDTQYF. CDR3 nucleotides: TGCGCCAGCAGCTGGACGGGGGGCGAAGATACGCAGTATTTT.

The chain recombines TRBV5-4 with TRBJ1-3; the match to TRBD1 covers 10 bases. V trimming: 3 bases; J trimming: 8 bases; junction bases outside the gene matches: 2. This CDR3 spans 13 amino acids. Germline CDR1 and CDR2: SGHNT and YYREEE (reference sequence). The CDR3 region has the DNA TGTGCCAGCAGCTCGGGACAGGGGTACACCATATATTTT. Encoded protein: CASSSGQGYTIYF.

As concerns this clone: The same CDR3 arises from other DNA sequences in this sample as well. The chain uses TRBV7-2 and TRBJ2-1, with 9 bases lining up with TRBD2. Unmatched junction bases numbered 2, after V lost 1 base and J lost 7 bases. The CDR3 contains 14 residues. Germline loops: CDR1 SGHTA, CDR2 FQGNSA. Here the CDR3 reads CASSLGLAGNEQFF. CDR3 nucleotide sequence: TGTGCCAGCAGCTTAGGTCTAGCGGGAAATGAGCAGTTCTTC.

The table lists this clone with a count of one. V usage is TRBV10-3 and J usage is TRBJ2-5; maybe TRBD2 (5 bases). Trimming shortened V by 7 bases and J by 5 bases, and 14 bases separated the two germline ends. The CDR3 sequence is 13 residues long. Germline CDR1 ENHRY, CDR2 SYGVKD. The CDR3 protein is CAIKPGYTETQYF. In DNA, the CDR3 is TGTGCCATCAAGCCGGGGTACACCGAGACCCAGTACTTC.

The chain has TRBV2 and TRBJ1-6; D gene ambiguous. This CDR3 comprises 13 residues. CDR1 and CDR2 from the germline V gene are SNHLY and FYNNEI. Trimming stripped 6 bases from V and 8 bases from J, with 11 bases between. The CDR3 here is CASRQALYSPLHF. DNA for the CDR3: TGTGCCAGCAGGCAGGCCCTATATTCACCCCTCCACTTT.

The chain employs TRBV7-2 and TRBJ1-5; D not resolved. CDR1 SGHTA and CDR2 FQGNSA come from the germline V gene. V shed 2 bases and J shed 6 bases, with 5 bases lying between them. The CDR3 extends over 12 amino acids. The DNA of the CDR3 is TGTGCCAGCAGCTTATTGGGTCAGCCCCAGCATTTT. This encodes CASSLLGQPQHF.

This chain uses TRBV29-1 with TRBJ2-7; D possibly corresponds to TRBD2 (5 bases). V was clipped by 4 bases and J by 6 bases, with 13 bases between them. Germline CDR1 reads SQVTM; CDR2 reads ANQGSEA. The CDR3 runs to 12 residues. The CDR3 protein is CSVVLGKAEQYF. The CDR3, as DNA: TGCAGCGTTGTACTAGGGAAGGCCGAGCAGTACTTC.

The rearrangement uses TRBV6-1 and TRBJ2-1; TRBD2 agrees at 7 bases. Germline-derived CDR1 and CDR2 are MNHNS and SASEGT. The CDR3 has 15 residues. J was trimmed by 9 bases and V by 6 bases; bases with no gene match: 14. The CDR3, as DNA: TGTGCCAGCAGCTTCCAATCGGCGGGAGTAGGTGAGCAGTTCTTC. Translated, it gives CASSFQSAGVGEQFF.

CDR3 sequence reads: CASSPGPSIPLHF. CDR3 nucleotide sequence: TGTGCCAGCTCACCCGGGCCCAGTATTCCCCTCCACTTT. The genes are TRBV18 and TRBJ1-6; D is unresolved. The CDR3 is made up of 13 amino acids. V was cut by 3 bases and J by 13 bases, with 13 bases left in between. The germline V gene has CDR1 KGHSH and CDR2 LQKENI.

This clone has a handful of counts. The J gene is TRBJ1-1, the V gene TRBV30; 7 nucleotides align to TRBD1. The CDR3 consists of 13 residues. V lost 5 bases, J lost 1 base, and 4 bases stayed unmatched. Germline lookup yields CDR1 GTSNPN and CDR2 SVGIG (reference sequence). Here the CDR3 reads CAWEGQTNTEAFF. The CDR3 DNA follows: TGTGCCTGGGAGGGACAGACGAACACTGAAGCTTTCTTT. Supplemented by reference TRBV30 and TRBJ1-1, the full variable domain reads SQTIHQWPATLVQPVGSPLSLECTVEGTSNPNLYWYRQAAGRGLQLLFYSVGIGQISSEVPQNLSASRPQDRQFILSSKKLLLSDSGFYLCAWEGQTNTEAFFGQGTRLTVV.

The chain recombines TRBV5-1 with TRBJ2-3; possibly TRBD1 for D (6 bases). The length of the CDR3 is 16 residues. Germline CDR1 SGHRS, CDR2 YFSETQ. The V end lost 4 bases, the J end lost 5 bases, and 20 bases lay between the germline ends. CDR3 DNA sequence: TGCGCCAGCAGCGCCGGTGGGGGCAGGGGACAAGATACGCAGTATTTT. Translated: CASSAGGGRGQDTQYF. The variable domain in full, with the rest retrieved from reference TRBV5-1 and TRBJ2-3, is KAGVTQTPRYLIKTRGQQVTLSCSPISGHRSVSWYQQTPGQGLQFLFEYFSETQRNKGNFPGRFSGRQFSNSRSEMNVSTLELGDSALYLCASSAGGGRGQDTQYFGPGTRLTVL.

The chain links TRBV19 to TRBJ1-6; D unclear. This CDR3 has 16 amino acids. V lost 1 base to trimming and J lost 5 bases, with 12 bases between them. The germline CDR1 and CDR2 sequences are LNHDA and SQIVND (reference sequence). The CDR3 region is CASSIGRASNNSPLHF. The CDR3 DNA follows: TGTGCCAGTAGTATAGGCCGAGCATCAAATAATTCACCCCTCCACTTT.

Details on this clone: A read error may produce the germline difference seen at one junction end. V is TRBV7-2 and J is TRBJ2-5; tentative D call: TRBD1 (5 bases). CDR3 length: 14 amino acids. The germline V gene has CDR1 SGHTA and CDR2 FQGNSA. The CDR3 DNA reads as TGTGCCAGCAGTTTAGGAAGGGGCTTGGAGACCCAGTACTTC. It translates to CASSLGRGLETQYF.